A selection of T cell receptor beta chains follows, all from one sample in a study of Graves' ophthalmopathy and Graves' hyperthyroidism. From the multiplex PCR reads, TCRdb called clonotypes with MiXCR, one entry per CDR3 protein. This sample yields under 800,000 distinct CDR3 sequences, of which 22% are seen a single time; roughly 6.9% belongs to the top ten. Sequencing was performed on peripheral blood. All receptors come from a woman between 18 and 30 years old with stable Graves' hyperthyroidism. Some clones in this sample may be carry-over from other donors' samples. Each CDR3 is given with its conserved first and last residue. D genes are given only for firm matches. Rows may omit the clone size; those that give it use once, few, many or a size class.

D gene	clone size	V gene	J gene	CDR3 DNA	CDR3 protein
-	many	TRBV7-8	TRBJ2-7	TGTGCCAGCAGCCCCCAAGTAGCTCTTGTCTACGAGCAGTACTTC	CASSPQVALVYEQYF
TRBD1	many	TRBV10-3	TRBJ1-1	TGTGCCATCAGGCCGGGACAGGGGTTATTGAACACTGAAGCTTTCTTT	CAIRPGQGLLNTEAFF
-	few	TRBV24-1	TRBJ1-1	TGTGCCGCCAGTGATTTTAAGGCGATCACTGAAGCTTTCTTT	CAASDFKAITEAFF
-	few	TRBV27	TRBJ1-1	TGTGCCAGCAGTTTATTCACCCCAGGGTTGAACACTGAAGCTTTCTTT	CASSLFTPGLNTEAFF
TRBD1	-	TRBV6-1	TRBJ2-7	TGTGCCAGCAGTGCGCCGGGACAGGGTCTTCCCTACGAGCAGTACTTC	CASSAPGQGLPYEQYF
TRBD1	many	TRBV10-1	TRBJ1-2	TGCGCCAGCAGTGCACGGACAGGGGACGGCTACACCTTC	CASSARTGDGYTF
-	few	TRBV6-1	TRBJ2-5	TGTGCCAGCAGAAAGACCCCCTATTCCTGGACCCAGTACTTC	CASRKTPYSWTQYF
-	many	TRBV2	TRBJ2-6	TGTGCCAGCTGCCCCCTCTCTGGGGCCAACGTCCTGACTTTC	CASCPLSGANVLTF
TRBD1	many	TRBV7-9	TRBJ1-1	TGTGCCAGCAGCTTAACAGGGGCCCCTGAAGCTTTCTTT	CASSLTGAPEAFF
TRBD1	many	TRBV6-6	TRBJ2-5	TGTGCCAGCAGACACGGACAGGGGGCTTTGGAGACCCAGTACTTC	CASRHGQGALETQYF
-	-	TRBV6-2/TRBV6-3	TRBJ1-2	TGTGCCAGCAGGGAACAAACCCGACAGTTCCTCTATGGCTACACCTTC	CASREQTRQFLYGYTF
TRBD1	many	TRBV7-2	TRBJ2-7	TGTGCCAGCAGCCGACCTGGACAGGGGTATGAGCAGTACTTC	CASSRPGQGYEQYF
TRBD1	-	TRBV28	TRBJ1-2	TGTGCCAGCAGTTTATGGGCGACAGGGGGCAACGGCTACACCTTC	CASSLWATGGNGYTF
-	few	TRBV12-3/TRBV12-4	TRBJ1-5	TGTGCCAGCAGTTTAACCCTCACTCCCACCTACGATCAGCCCCAGCATTTT	CASSLTLTPTYDQPQHF
-	-	TRBV7-9	TRBJ2-7	TGTGCCAGCAGCTTATCGCTTTCCCACGAGCAGTACTTC	CASSLSLSHEQYF
-	-	TRBV6-4	TRBJ2-2	TGTGCCAGCAGAGGGGACCACACCGGGGAGCTGTTTTTT	CASRGDHTGELFF
TRBD1	few	TRBV11-2	TRBJ2-5	TGTGCCAGCAGCTTATGGACAGGGGAACAAGAGACCCAGTACTTC	CASSLWTGEQETQYF
TRBD2	few	TRBV12-3/TRBV12-4	TRBJ2-7	TGTGCCAGCAGTCCCGGGACTAGCGGGGGTTATAGGTACGAGCAGTACTTC	CASSPGTSGGYRYEQYF
TRBD1	many	TRBV12-3/TRBV12-4	TRBJ1-1	TGTGCCAGCAGAAAATCAGGGGGATCTGAAGCTTTCTTT	CASRKSGGSEAFF
-	-	TRBV6-2/TRBV6-3	TRBJ2-7	TGTGCCAGCAGTTACATCAGGCAGCAGTACTTC	CASSYIRQQYF
TRBD2	many	TRBV28	TRBJ2-7	TGTGCCAGCACCGACCGGGCTAGCGGGGTCTACGAGCAGTACTTC	CASTDRASGVYEQYF
TRBD1	many	TRBV28	TRBJ1-1	TGTGCCAGTACTACAGGGGGCTGGGCGAACACTGAAGCTTTCTTT	CASTTGGWANTEAFF
-	once	TRBV12-3/TRBV12-4	TRBJ1-1	TGTGCCAGCAGCTTAAGGGCTGAGGGGGGCACTGAAGCTTTCTTT	CASSLRAEGGTEAFF
-	many	TRBV15	TRBJ1-1	TGTGCCACCACCGTAGGACGGGGAAACACTGAAGCTTTCTTT	CATTVGRGNTEAFF
TRBD2	-	TRBV7-2	TRBJ2-7	TGTGCCAGCAGGGGCGGGGGACTAGACGAGCAGTACTTC	CASRGGGLDEQYF
-	many	TRBV7-9	TRBJ1-6	TGTGCCAGCAGCTTAGGACAGGCTATTTCACCCCTCCACTTT	CASSLGQAISPLHF
TRBD1	many	TRBV7-2	TRBJ1-5	TGTGCCAGCACCCTAGGGGGAGGGGGCCAGCCCCAGCATTTT	CASTLGGGGQPQHF
-	-	TRBV27	TRBJ1-2	TGTGCCAGCAGTCGACTCCCCGGGGGGACAACCTATGGCTACACCTTC	CASSRLPGGTTYGYTF
-	many	TRBV12-5	TRBJ1-5	TGTGCTAGTGGTTTGGTCTTGGCAGAATTTAGCAATCAGCCCCAGCATTTT	CASGLVLAEFSNQPQHF
TRBD1	many	TRBV14	TRBJ2-7	TGTGCCAGCAGCCAAGCAAGGACAGGGCCCTACGAGCAGTACTTC	CASSQARTGPYEQYF
TRBD2	once	TRBV15	TRBJ2-7	TGTGCCACCAGCAGAGATTGGGCTAGCGGAAGGTACGAGCAGTACTTC	CATSRDWASGRYEQYF
-	few	TRBV12-3/TRBV12-4	TRBJ2-4	TGTGCCAGCAGTCCCCCCCCCGGGACAGCCAAAAACATTCAGTACTTC	CASSPPPGTAKNIQYF
-	-	TRBV29-1	TRBJ1-3	TGCAGCGTTGATGGCGAAGCTGGAAACACCATATATTTT	CSVDGEAGNTIYF
TRBD2	many	TRBV13	TRBJ2-7	TGTGCCAGCAGCCCCCGACTAGCGGGAAGCTCCTACGAGCAGTACTTC	CASSPRLAGSSYEQYF
TRBD1	few	TRBV7-2	TRBJ2-5	TGTGCCAGCAGCTTTAGGGACAGGGGGCTTGAGACCCAGTACTTC	CASSFRDRGLETQYF
TRBD1	many	TRBV6-8	TRBJ1-6	TGTGCCAGCAGTTACCCCGGGACAGCAATAAGCTCCTATAATTCACCCCTCCACTTT	CASSYPGTAISSYNSPLHF
TRBD1	many	TRBV13	TRBJ1-1	TGTGCCAGCAGAGGGACAGTGGATGACATGAACACTGAAGCTTTCTTT	CASRGTVDDMNTEAFF
TRBD1	-	TRBV6-1	TRBJ1-5	TGTGCCAGCAGTGCCCGGGGACAGGGATACAATCAGCCCCAGCATTTT	CASSARGQGYNQPQHF
TRBD1	few	TRBV19	TRBJ1-1	TGTGCCAGTTGGGACAGGGGTCTCACTGAAGCTTTCTTT	CASWDRGLTEAFF
TRBD2	many	TRBV19	TRBJ2-5	TGTGCCAGTAGTGTCCGGACTAGCCACTTGGGAGAGACCCAGTACTTC	CASSVRTSHLGETQYF
-	-	TRBV11-1	TRBJ1-1	TGTGCCAGCAGCTTAGCCTGGGGGAGGGATCGAGCTGAAGCTTTCTTT	CASSLAWGRDRAEAFF
-	many	TRBV12-3/TRBV12-4	TRBJ1-1	TGTGCCAGCAGACGAACCGACTGGGAGATGAACACTGAAGCTTTCTTT	CASRRTDWEMNTEAFF
TRBD2	many	TRBV27	TRBJ2-2	TGTGCCAGCAGCTCGCCGCTAGCGGGAGGGCCGGACACCGGGGAGCTGTTTTTT	CASSSPLAGGPDTGELFF